The present T cell receptor (beta chain) was sequenced within a study of cytomegalovirus exposure and HLA in healthy donors. Study information: Within an early data release were tens of millions of unique TCRs drawn from HLA-typed donors. Whole-study findings and limits: Most TCR beta V segments were productive about 87% or about 30% of the time in an earlier analysis.

Comments on this clone: Its antigen remains unidentified.

Trimming at V came to 5 bases and at J to 6 bases, leaving 7 bases not matched to a gene. Per the germline V gene, CDR1 is SGHNT and CDR2 is YENEEA. This CDR3 has 13 residues. This PCR relied on a set of 60 Vbeta primers and 13 Jbeta primers. Per the study methods: Approximately 12 million of some 80 million unique TCR beta chains were shared, per a later count. Here immunoSEQ multiplex PCR was the method, and the copy in TCRdb shows in-frame clones only, minus some. That table gives V, J and clone size, and the DNA gave D and trimming. Of 120,000 or so clones in the sample, over 60% were seen once. The V gene is TRBV11-3, the J gene TRBJ2-7; TRBD2 matches at 7 bases. The sequenced material came from PBMCs. The receptor comes from a human donor in good health. DNA of the CDR3: TGTGCCAGCAGCCCAACTAGCGTTGGCGAGCAGTACTTC. Translation gives CASSPTSVGEQYF.